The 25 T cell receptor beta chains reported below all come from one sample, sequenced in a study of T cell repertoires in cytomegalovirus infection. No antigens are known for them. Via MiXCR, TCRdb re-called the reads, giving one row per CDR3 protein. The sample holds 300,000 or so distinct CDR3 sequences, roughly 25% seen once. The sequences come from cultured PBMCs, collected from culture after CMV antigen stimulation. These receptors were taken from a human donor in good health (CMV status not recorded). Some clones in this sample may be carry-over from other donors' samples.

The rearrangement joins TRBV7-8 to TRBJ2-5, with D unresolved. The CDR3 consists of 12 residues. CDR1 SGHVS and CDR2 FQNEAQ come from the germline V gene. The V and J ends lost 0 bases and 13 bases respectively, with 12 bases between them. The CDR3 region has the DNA TGTGCCAGCAGCTTAGCGGAAAGCGTTCTGTACTTC. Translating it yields CASSLAESVLYF. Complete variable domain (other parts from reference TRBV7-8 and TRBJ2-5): GAGVSQSPRYKVAKRGQDVALRCDPISGHVSLFWYQQALGQGPEFLTYFQNEAQLDKSGLPSDRFFAERPEGSVSTLKIQRTQQEDSAVYLCASSLAESVLYFGPGTRLLVL.

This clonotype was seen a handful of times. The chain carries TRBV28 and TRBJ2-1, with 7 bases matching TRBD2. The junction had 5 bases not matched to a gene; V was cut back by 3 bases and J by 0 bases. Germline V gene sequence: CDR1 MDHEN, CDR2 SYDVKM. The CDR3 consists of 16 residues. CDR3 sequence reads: CASSFLGGSSYNEQFF. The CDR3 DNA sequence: TGTGCCAGCAGTTTTTTAGGCGGGAGCTCCTACAATGAGCAGTTCTTC.

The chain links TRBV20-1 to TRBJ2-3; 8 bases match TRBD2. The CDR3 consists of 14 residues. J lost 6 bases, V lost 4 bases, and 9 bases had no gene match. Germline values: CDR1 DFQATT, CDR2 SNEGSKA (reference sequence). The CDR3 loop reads CSAKPRGGGDTQYF. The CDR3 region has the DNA TGCAGTGCTAAACCCCGGGGGGGCGGCGATACGCAGTATTTT.

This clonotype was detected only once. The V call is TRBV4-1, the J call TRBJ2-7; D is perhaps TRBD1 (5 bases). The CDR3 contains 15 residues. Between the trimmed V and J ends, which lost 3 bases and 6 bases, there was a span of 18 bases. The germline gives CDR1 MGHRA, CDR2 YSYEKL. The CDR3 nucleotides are TGCGCCAGCAGCCAGCTGGAAGTTGGGGCTCGCGAGCAGTACTTC. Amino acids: CASSQLEVGAREQYF.

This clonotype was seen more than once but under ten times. CDR3 loop: CASSSGLAGGVILSYNEQFF. As DNA, the CDR3 is TGTGCCAGCAGTTCGGGACTAGCGGGAGGCGTAATCCTCTCCTACAATGAGCAGTTCTTC. The J gene is TRBJ2-1, the V gene TRBV12-3 or TRBV12-4, with 15 bases fitting TRBD2. J lost 0 bases, V lost 4 bases, and 10 bases had no gene match. The CDR3 runs to 20 residues.

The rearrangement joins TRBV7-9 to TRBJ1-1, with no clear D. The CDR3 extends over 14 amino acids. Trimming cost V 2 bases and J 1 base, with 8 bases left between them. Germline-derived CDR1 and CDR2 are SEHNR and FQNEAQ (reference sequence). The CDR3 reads CASSLRVTNTEAFF. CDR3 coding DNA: TGTGCCAGCAGCTTACGGGTTACGAACACTGAAGCTTTCTTT. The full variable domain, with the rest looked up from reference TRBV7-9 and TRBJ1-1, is DTGVSQNPRHKITKRGQNVTFRCDPISEHNRLYWYRQTLGQGPEFLTYFQNEAQLEKSRLLSDRFSAERPKGSFSTLEIQRTEQGDSAMYLCASSLRVTNTEAFFGQGTRLTVV.

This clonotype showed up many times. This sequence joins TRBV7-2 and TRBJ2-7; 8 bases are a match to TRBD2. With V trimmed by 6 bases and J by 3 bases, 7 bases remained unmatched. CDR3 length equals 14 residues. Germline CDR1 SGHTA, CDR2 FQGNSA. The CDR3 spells CASRLTSDFYEQYF. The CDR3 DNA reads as TGTGCCAGCAGACTGACTAGCGACTTCTACGAGCAGTACTTC.

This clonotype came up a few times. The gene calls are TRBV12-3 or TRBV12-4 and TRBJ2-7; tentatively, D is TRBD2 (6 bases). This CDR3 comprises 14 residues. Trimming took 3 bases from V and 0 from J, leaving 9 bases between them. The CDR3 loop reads CASSFMGGSYEQYF. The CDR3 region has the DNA TGTGCCAGCAGTTTTATGGGGGGCTCCTACGAGCAGTACTTC.

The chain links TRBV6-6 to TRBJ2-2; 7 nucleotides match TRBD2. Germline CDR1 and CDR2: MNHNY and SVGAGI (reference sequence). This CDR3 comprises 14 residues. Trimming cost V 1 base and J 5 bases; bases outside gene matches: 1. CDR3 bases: TGTGCCAGCAGTTACTATAGCGGGACCGGGGAGCTGTTTTTT. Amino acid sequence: CASSYYSGTGELFF.

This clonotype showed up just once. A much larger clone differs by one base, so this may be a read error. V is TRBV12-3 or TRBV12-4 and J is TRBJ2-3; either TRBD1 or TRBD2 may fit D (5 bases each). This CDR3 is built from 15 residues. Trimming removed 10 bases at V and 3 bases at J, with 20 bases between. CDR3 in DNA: TGTGCCATCAGCCGACTACAGTGGGGGACAGATACGCAGTATTTT. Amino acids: CAISRLQWGTDTQYF.

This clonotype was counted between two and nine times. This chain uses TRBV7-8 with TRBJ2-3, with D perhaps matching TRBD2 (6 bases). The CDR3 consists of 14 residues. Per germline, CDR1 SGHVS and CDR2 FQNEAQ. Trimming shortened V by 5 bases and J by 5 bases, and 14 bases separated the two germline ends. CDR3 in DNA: TGTGCCAGCAGCCAGGGTAGCGGCGTAGATACGCAGTATTTT. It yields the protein CASSQGSGVDTQYF.

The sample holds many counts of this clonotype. CDR3 DNA: TGTGCCAGCAGCCTCAGGGTGCATAATGAAAAACTGTTTTTT. Its protein product is CASSLRVHNEKLFF. This chain joins TRBV7-2 and TRBJ1-4; a weak D match, TRBD1 (5 bases). CDR3 size: 14 residues. Trimming left V 5 bases short and J 4 bases short, with 11 bases between. CDR1 SGHTA and CDR2 FQGNSA come from the germline V gene.

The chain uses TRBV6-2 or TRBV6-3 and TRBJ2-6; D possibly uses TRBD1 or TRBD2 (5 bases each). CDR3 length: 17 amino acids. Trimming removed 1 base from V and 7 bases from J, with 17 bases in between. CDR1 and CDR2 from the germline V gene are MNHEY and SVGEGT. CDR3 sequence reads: CASSYWGRTTVANVLTF. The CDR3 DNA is TGTGCCAGCAGTTACTGGGGACGGACAACTGTAGCCAACGTCCTGACTTTC.

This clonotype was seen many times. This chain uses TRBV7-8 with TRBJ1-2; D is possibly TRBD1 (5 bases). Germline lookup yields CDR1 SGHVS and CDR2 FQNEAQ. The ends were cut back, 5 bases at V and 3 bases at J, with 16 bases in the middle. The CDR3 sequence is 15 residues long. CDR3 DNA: TGTGCCAGCAGCCGGGGCGGGCAGGCGGACTATGGCTACACCTTC. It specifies CASSRGGQADYGYTF.

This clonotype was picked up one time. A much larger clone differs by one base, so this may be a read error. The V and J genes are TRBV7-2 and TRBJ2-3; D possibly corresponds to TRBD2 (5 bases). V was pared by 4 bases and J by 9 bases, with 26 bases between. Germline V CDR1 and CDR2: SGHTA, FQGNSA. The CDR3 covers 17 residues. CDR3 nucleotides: TGTGCCAGCAGCTCCGTATATAGGGCGGCGGAGGAAGAAACGCAGTATTTT. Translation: CASSSVYRAAEEETQYF.

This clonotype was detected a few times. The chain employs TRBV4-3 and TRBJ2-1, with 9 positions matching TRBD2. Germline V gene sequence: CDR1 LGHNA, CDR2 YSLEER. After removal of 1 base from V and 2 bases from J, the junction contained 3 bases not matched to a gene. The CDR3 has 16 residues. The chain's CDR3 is CASSQGGGRAYNEQFF. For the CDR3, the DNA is TGCGCCAGCAGCCAAGGGGGCGGGAGGGCCTACAATGAGCAGTTCTTC.

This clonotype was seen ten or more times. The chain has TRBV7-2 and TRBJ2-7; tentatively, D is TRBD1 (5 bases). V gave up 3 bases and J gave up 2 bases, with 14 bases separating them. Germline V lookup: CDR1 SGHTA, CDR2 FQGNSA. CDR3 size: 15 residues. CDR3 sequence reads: CASSFGAALPYEQYF. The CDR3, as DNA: TGTGCCAGCAGCTTTGGGGCAGCTTTACCCTACGAGCAGTACTTC.

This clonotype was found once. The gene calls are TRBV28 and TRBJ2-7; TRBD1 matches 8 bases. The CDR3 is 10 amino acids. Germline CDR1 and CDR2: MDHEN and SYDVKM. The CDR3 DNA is TGTGCGACAGGGGTGTACGAGCAGTACTTC. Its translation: CATGVYEQYF.

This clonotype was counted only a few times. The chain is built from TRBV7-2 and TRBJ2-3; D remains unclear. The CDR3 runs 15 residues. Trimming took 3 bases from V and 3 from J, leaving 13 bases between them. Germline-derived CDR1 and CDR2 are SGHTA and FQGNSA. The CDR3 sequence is CASSFRLSLTDTQYF. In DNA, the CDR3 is TGTGCCAGCAGCTTCCGCCTCTCTTTAACAGATACGCAGTATTTT.

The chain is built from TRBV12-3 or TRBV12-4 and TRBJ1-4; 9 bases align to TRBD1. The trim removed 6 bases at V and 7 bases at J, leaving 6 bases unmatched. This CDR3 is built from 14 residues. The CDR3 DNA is TGTGCCAGCAGACGTGGGACAGGGAGTGAAAAACTGTTTTTT. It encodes CASRRGTGSEKLFF.

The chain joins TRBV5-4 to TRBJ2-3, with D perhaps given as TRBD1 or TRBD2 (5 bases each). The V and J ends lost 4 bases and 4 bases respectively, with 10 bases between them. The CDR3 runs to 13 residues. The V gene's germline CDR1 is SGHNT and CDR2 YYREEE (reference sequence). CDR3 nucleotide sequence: TGTGCCAGCAGCCTCCCGGGGCCAGATACGCAGTATTTT. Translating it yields CASSLPGPDTQYF.

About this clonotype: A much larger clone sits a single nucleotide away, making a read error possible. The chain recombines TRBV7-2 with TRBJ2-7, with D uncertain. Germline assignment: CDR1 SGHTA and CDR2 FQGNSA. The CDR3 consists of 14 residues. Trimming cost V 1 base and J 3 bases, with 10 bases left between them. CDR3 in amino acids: CASSLVAGDYEQYF. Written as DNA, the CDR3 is TGTGCCAGCAGCTTAGTCGCCGGAGACTACGAGCAGTACTTC.

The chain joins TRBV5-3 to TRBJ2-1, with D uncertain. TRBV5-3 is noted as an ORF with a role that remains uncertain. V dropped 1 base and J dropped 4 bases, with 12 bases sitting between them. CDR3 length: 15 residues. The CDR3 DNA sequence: TGTGCCAGAAGCTTGCCCGAGAAATTTTACAATGAGCAGTTCTTC. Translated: CARSLPEKFYNEQFF.

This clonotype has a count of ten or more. This CDR3 reads CASSQDRLAAFPYEQYF. The CDR3 bases are TGCGCCAGCAGCCAAGATAGGCTAGCGGCATTTCCCTACGAGCAGTACTTC. The chain carries TRBV4-1 and TRBJ2-7; 7 nucleotides align to TRBD2. The CDR3 spans 17 residues. Germline CDR1 reads MGHRA; CDR2 reads YSYEKL. The trim removed 0 bases at V and 2 bases at J, leaving 10 bases unmatched.

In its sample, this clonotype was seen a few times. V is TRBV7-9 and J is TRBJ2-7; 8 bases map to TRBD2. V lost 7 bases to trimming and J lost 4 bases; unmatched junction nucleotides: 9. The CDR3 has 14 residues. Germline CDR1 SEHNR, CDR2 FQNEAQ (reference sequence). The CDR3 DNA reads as TGTGCCAGCACCATTATAGCGGGACTTTACGAGCAGTACTTC. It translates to CASTIIAGLYEQYF.